The T cell receptor (beta chain) under discussion was sequenced for a study of T cells in Graves' hyperthyroidism and ophthalmopathy (dated by TCRdb to between 2019 and 2020). The study in broad terms: Peripheral blood samples were taken at the time of initial diagnosis, prior to any treatment. To identify distinguishing TCR V-J signatures, a discovery cohort of some 99 patients was used, comprising approximately 40 with Graves' ophthalmopathy and 57 with stable Graves' hyperthyroidism. Prospective prediction of ophthalmopathy was tested in an independent validation cohort consisting of under 20 hyperthyroidism patients and about 17 patients who later progressed to ophthalmopathy. For training and testing, the 100 patients in the discovery cohort were randomly divided in a 7:3 ratio. Thyroid tissue and blood T-cell repertoires from several Graves' hyperthyroidism patients were also compared in the study. After blood sampling, hyperthyroidism patients were treated with methimazole at a starting dose of 30 mg daily, and ophthalmopathy patients were treated with high-dose intravenous methylprednisolone. According to the paper, TCR Vbeta CDR3 sequencing was carried out on roughly 130 peripheral blood samples, which came from under 50 ophthalmopathy, 70 to 80 hyperthyroidism and roughly 17 progressor patients.

For this clonotype: Which antigen it targets is not known. Base qualities were left out, and no much larger clone turns up one base away.

CDR1 is given as MNHNS and CDR2 as SASEGT, both from the germline V gene. Inclusive of the bounding cysteine and phenylalanine, the CDR3 is 13 residues long. Just CDR3 DNA is preserved here, 39 bases in frame from base 1. V trim: 8 bases; J trim: 10 bases; unmatched bases: 8. Here is what the overall study found, with its caveats: Sample size was not statistically predetermined, and investigators were not blinded to group allocation. In cross-validation, a model built on a 13 V-J signature told ophthalmopathy apart from stable hyperthyroidism with 87.88% sensitivity and about 81% specificity, and in testing the same model reached 80%/75%. Most expanded thyroid clonotypes (frequency above 0.001) were also detected in blood, a finding suggesting that blood repertoires may reflect thyroid immune responses. In validation, the model predicted progression to ophthalmopathy a median of approximately 6.6 months before onset, with approximately 68% sensitivity and roughly 72% specificity.

Amplification of TCR beta CDR3 regions was carried out from RNA transcripts. The first round of RT-PCR for the TCR CDR3 was performed with the HTBI primer set and the Qiagen OneStep RT-PCR kit. The libraries were constructed in a second round of multiplex PCR and then size-selected and purified. Paired-end sequencing of the libraries was performed with 100 bp reads on an Illumina HiSeq2000. Concerning the study's data processing: SOAPnuke was used to process the raw data, removing reads that contained adapters or uncalled bases, had a mean Phred below 15, or lacked an exact match to the constant primer or identifier. COPE v1.2.5 was used to merge the high-quality paired reads, and each unique nucleotide sequence was defined as a clonotype. Clonotypes were aligned to IMGT TRBV, TRBD and TRBJ reference segments using MiTCR v1.1. The analysis included only V-J combinations with a frequency above 0.0001, which together covered 99.2% of the repertoires. A TCS score was defined as the ratio between F50 (clonal expansion) and ExV (chaos), using BLOSUM62-based TCRdist between CDR3 peptides within each V-J. Welch's t-statistics and random forest reduced 450 to 600 V-J features to around 14, which were used in a naive Bayes classifier (R e1071). TCRdb handled the public reads itself, with Q25 trimming in fastp and clone calling in MiXCR, and kept productive beta chains. Records with the same CDR3 protein are collapsed into one entry carrying the most frequent genes and DNA. TCRdb's processing, not the authors', yielded these V and J calls. The sample contains fewer than 350,000 distinct CDR3 sequences, 13% of them found a single time. The leading ten clones occupy approximately 7.8% of the sample.

Hyperthyroidism patients were aged 18 to 65 years and newly diagnosed, with disease duration of less than 2 months. The study excluded patients with uncontrolled infections, other autoimmune diseases, pregnancy or lactation. Clinical symptoms, serum thyroxine and TRAb, thyroid ultrasound, and orbital computed tomography formed the basis for the diagnoses. For progressor patients, blood was drawn at the first diagnosis of hyperthyroidism, before any ophthalmopathy symptoms had appeared. PBMCs were isolated from 10 ml of fresh peripheral blood by Ficoll-Paque density gradient centrifugation. Progressor patients were defined as those initially diagnosed with Graves' hyperthyroidism in whom ophthalmopathy developed during follow-up. Total RNA was extracted using Trizol reagent, and RNA quality was assessed on an Agilent 2100 Bioanalyzer.

This receptor was obtained from a woman in her thirties with Graves' hyperthyroidism that later progressed to Graves' ophthalmopathy. The receptor chain draws on TRBV6-1 and TRBJ1-6, with TRBD1 identical over 7 junction bases. The sequencing sample was made of blood. For the CDR3, the sequence is CASATGSWSPLHF. In nucleotides, the sequence is TGTGCCAGCGCGACAGGGTCGTGGTCACCCCTCCACTTT.